What follows are 7 T cell receptor beta chains derived from one specimen sequenced in a study of T cell changes during pregnancy in multiple sclerosis. TCRdb keeps only in-frame clones here, not all; method: immunoSEQ multiplex PCR. In the table there are over 70,000 clones, approximately 95% of which are singletons. The sample here was peripheral blood, taken in the first trimester of pregnancy. These receptors all stem from a female donor with multiple sclerosis, enrolled in a pregnancy study.

V is TRBV19 and J is TRBJ1-2, with 7 positions matching TRBD1. The CDR3 has 13 amino acids. The germline CDR1 and CDR2 sequences are LNHDA and SQIVND (reference sequence). V lost 5 bases to trimming and J lost 3 bases; unmatched junction nucleotides: 3. This CDR3 is CASSDRVDYGYTF. In nucleotides, the CDR3 is TGTGCCAGTAGTGACAGGGTGGACTATGGCTACACCTTC.

V is TRBV5-4 and J is TRBJ2-1, with D perhaps TRBD1 (6 bases). The V and J ends lost 1 base and 4 bases respectively, with 9 bases between them. Germline CDR1 and CDR2: SGHNT and YYREEE (reference sequence). CDR3 length equals 14 residues. The CDR3 here is CASSLWTAYNEQFF. The CDR3 bases are TGTGCCAGCAGCTTGTGGACAGCGTACAATGAGCAGTTCTTC.

The chain combines TRBV15 with TRBJ2-3; D might be TRBD1 (7 bases). Looked up from germline, CDR1 is LNHNV and CDR2 is YYDKDF (reference sequence). This CDR3 has 13 residues. The V end was cut by 6 bases, the J end by 4 bases, with 11 bases between. The DNA for the CDR3 is TGTGCCACCAGGCAGGGGGGCTCAGATACGCAGTATTTT. This codes for CATRQGGSDTQYF.

The chain carries TRBV4-1 and TRBJ1-1; D gene uncertain. The CDR3 loop spans 15 amino acids. The germline V gene has CDR1 MGHRA and CDR2 YSYEKL. V was shortened by 1 base and J by 1 base, with 10 bases between the two germline ends. The CDR3 nucleotides are TGCGCCAGCAGCCAAGTAAGCGGCGGGAACACTGAAGCTTTCTTT. As protein: CASSQVSGGNTEAFF.

The J gene is TRBJ2-3, the V gene TRBV29-1; TRBD1 matches 7 bases. V shed 6 bases, J shed 1 base, and the junction held 13 bases outside the gene matches. This CDR3 has 16 amino acids. From germline, CDR1 is SQVTM and CDR2 ANQGSEA. The CDR3 region has the DNA TGCAGCGTCGATCCCCTGACAGGGCTGCGCACAGATACGCAGTATTTT. Translation: CSVDPLTGLRTDTQYF.

This clone was picked up one time. The V and J genes are TRBV18 and TRBJ1-5; the D gene is possibly TRBD1 (6 bases). The CDR3 spans 14 residues. Trimming left V 2 bases short and J 2 bases short, with 7 bases between. The germline CDR1 and CDR2 sequences are KGHSH and LQKENI. CDR3 nucleotides: TGTGCCAGCTCACCAGAGGGGGGCAATCAGCCCCAGCATTTT. Encoded protein: CASSPEGGNQPQHF.

J is TRBJ1-2 and V is TRBV7-2; D is perhaps TRBD1 (6 bases). Germline V gives CDR1 SGHTA, CDR2 FQGNSA. This CDR3 region has 14 residues. The V gene lost 1 base and the J gene lost 6 bases, with 12 bases spanning the gap. The CDR3 reads CASSLVYGDNGYTF. The CDR3, as DNA: TGTGCCAGCAGCTTAGTATACGGGGACAATGGCTACACCTTC. The whole variable domain, filled in from reference TRBV7-2 and TRBJ1-2, reads GAGVSQSPSNKVTEKGKDVELRCDPISGHTALYWYRQSLGQGLEFLIYFQGNSAPDKSGLPSDRFSAERTGGSVSTLTIQRTQQEDSAVYLCASSLVYGDNGYTFGSGTRLTVV.